This is a list of T cell receptor beta chains from one sample in a study of metastatic and nonmetastatic thyroid tumors. TCRdb re-processed the PCR reads through MiXCR. The sample contains about 16,000 clones, less than 25% of which appear only once. Sequenced material: adjacent normal tissue. The receptor source for this set is a female donor with papillary thyroid cancer or a benign thyroid nodule (not recorded which). Some clones in this sample may be carry-over from other donors' samples. Each CDR3 is given with its conserved first and last residue. Where a row states a size, it is once, few, many or the class of an expanded clone; other rows omit it.

abundance | v_gene | CDR3aa
medium-sized | TRBV28 | CASSAANTGELFF
medium-sized | TRBV12-3/TRBV12-4 | CASSFKGGSGNTIYF
. | TRBV5-1 | CASSTGIGVSETQYF
few | TRBV24-1 | CATSDLGQWGRNDQFF
. | TRBV20-1 | CSARTGTSGTYNEQFF
medium-sized | TRBV27 | CASSLSGLLNTGELFF
many | TRBV3-1 | CASSLRDSLEAFF
medium-sized | TRBV20-1 | CSASGGNSPLHF
once | TRBV5-5 | CASSSLAGGPDTHYF
many | TRBV20-1 | CSAQTPSANTGELFF
. | TRBV24-1 | CATSDFGPVADTQYF
. | TRBV6-2/TRBV6-3 | CASSYSKVLRGKLNTEAFF
many | TRBV2 | CASSGGTTSTDTQYF
. | TRBV11-2 | CASSSPREGLDYGYTF
. | TRBV3-1 | CASKAQGADTQYF
. | TRBV28 | CASMSWSTNEKLFF
. | TRBV9 | CASSASSSYNSPLHF
few | TRBV27 | CASSPRTSAYNEQFF
many | TRBV24-1 | CATSPDEREGRDEQYF
. | TRBV6-5 | CASSYGGWGRYGDEQFF
few | TRBV6-6 | CASSHPTSGSTSYNEQFF
many | TRBV7-8 | CASSPHVVSGRGVSYEQYF
. | TRBV6-5 | CASSYGPDLDTQYF
. | TRBV2 | CASSCSRRTADTQYF
few | TRBV6-4 | CASRGLMNTEAFF
few | TRBV28 | CASSLWYPPIGRPYEQYF
large | TRBV27 | CASSDYTGGEKETQYF
medium-sized | TRBV6-1 | CASSALQTGAEAFF
few | TRBV2 | CASWDRGDGYTF
. | TRBV11-3 | CASSTQQGVDTGELFF
medium-sized | TRBV20-1 | CSAPWGNSGREQYF
. | TRBV2 | CASSQSGGFSNQPQHF
medium-sized | TRBV28 | CASSLGQGFRAFF
few | TRBV6-1 | CASSFRPEGNEQFF
few | TRBV6-1 | CAGSGRDRGRRQPQHF
many | TRBV11-1 | CASSSDYSVGSTDTQYF
. | TRBV11-3 | CASIATYDQYF
medium-sized | TRBV6-2/TRBV6-3 | CASNPRLAGVNEQFF
. | TRBV20-1 | CSASGTDTSYEQYF
many | TRBV5-1 | CASSLPGGAGEQYF
many | TRBV20-1 | CSAGQGAVNQPQHF
. | TRBV7-8 | CASSLSAGSYNEQFF
many | TRBV11-3 | CASSRTSGRDNEQFF
. | TRBV2 | CAAGRTGDYEQYF
few | TRBV20-1 | CSARGDLVGAIYGYTF
few | TRBV2 | CASSGLEMETQYF
. | TRBV9 | CASSVTWTGSGDYTF
few | TRBV6-1 | CASSLRARGVTYGYTF